A selection of T cell receptor beta chains follows, all from one sample in a study of cytomegalovirus exposure and HLA in healthy donors. TCRdb's table, derived via immunoSEQ multiplex PCR, lists solely in-frame clones and lacks some. This table holds about 120,000 clones, 77% found once. What was sequenced was PBMCs. These TCRs come from a man between 18 and 35 years old in good health and CMV-seropositive. Each CDR3 is given with its conserved first and last residue. The order of the fields is CDR3 DNA, CDR3 protein, clone size, V gene, D gene, J gene. The D gene is left open where the match is weak. Only part of the rows carry a size: once, few, many, or a class if the clone is expanded.

TGTGCCAGCGCCTCCTACGAGCAGTACTTC	CASASYEQYF	NA	TRBV5-8	NA	TRBJ2-7
TGCAGTGCACTTCGAAATGAGAAACTGTTTTTT	CSALRNEKLFF	NA	TRBV20-1	NA	TRBJ1-4
TGTGCCAGCAGTCTCGACAGGGTGGGGGGAGAGCAGTACTTC	CASSLDRVGGEQYF	NA	TRBV6-5	NA	TRBJ2-7
TGTGCCAGCAGGTCCCGACAGACTAACTATGGCTACACCTTC	CASRSRQTNYGYTF	NA	TRBV9	NA	TRBJ1-2
TGTGCCAGCAGAAAGGGGGCTTTCGATGTTGCTGAAGCTTTCTTT	CASRKGAFDVAEAFF	few	TRBV28	TRBD1	TRBJ1-1
TGCGCCAGCAGAACCTCAAAAGACATCAACACCGGGGAGCTGTTTTTT	CASRTSKDINTGELFF	NA	TRBV10-2	NA	TRBJ2-2
TGTGCCAGCAGTGACAGGGGAGGGCTCGAGCAGTACTTC	CASSDRGGLEQYF	NA	TRBV2	NA	TRBJ2-7
TGTGCCAGCAGGGTAACAGAGAACACTGAAGCTTTCTTT	CASRVTENTEAFF	NA	TRBV6-5	NA	TRBJ1-1
TGTGCCAGCAGCGTAGACAGTGAGGTGGTCGGGGAGCTGTTTTTT	CASSVDSEVVGELFF	once	TRBV5-5	NA	TRBJ2-2
TGTGCCAGCACCCTAGTAGGGAGGGGCACAGATACGCAGTATTTT	CASTLVGRGTDTQYF	NA	TRBV6-1	TRBD2	TRBJ2-3
TGTGCCAGTAGTACCCCTGCGGGTAACACTGAAGCTTTCTTT	CASSTPAGNTEAFF	NA	TRBV19	NA	TRBJ1-1
TGTGCCAGCGCGTGGGGAGATGGAAATAGCAATCAGCCCCAGCATTTT	CASAWGDGNSNQPQHF	NA	TRBV7-2	NA	TRBJ1-5
TGTGCCAGCAGCTTAGGAACAAGAGCGGCTGGGGAGTTCTTC	CASSLGTRAAGEFF	NA	TRBV11-2	NA	TRBJ2-1
TGTGCCAGCAGTGAATGGGGCAGGGGGGCCACAGATACGCAGTATTTT	CASSEWGRGATDTQYF	NA	TRBV2	NA	TRBJ2-3
TGTGCCAGCAGCCAAGTGATTAGCGGGGGGTCCTACGAGCAGTACTTC	CASSQVISGGSYEQYF	NA	TRBV4-2	TRBD2	TRBJ2-7
TGTGCCAGCAGCTTGGGGCGGGGAAGGTCCACAGATACGCAGTATTTT	CASSLGRGRSTDTQYF	NA	TRBV7-9	NA	TRBJ2-3
TGTGCCACCAGCAGAGCCCTAGCGAGGGGCGAGACCCAGTACTTC	CATSRALARGETQYF	NA	TRBV15	NA	TRBJ2-5
TGCAGCGTTGTTGAGGCGGGACTCTACGAGCAGTACTTC	CSVVEAGLYEQYF	NA	TRBV29-1	NA	TRBJ2-7
TGTGCCAGCAGCTTAGGCAGGGTTGGCCAGCCCCAGCATTTT	CASSLGRVGQPQHF	NA	TRBV5-6	NA	TRBJ1-5
TGTGCTAGCAGCATCAGGGTTCACTATGGCTACACCTTC	CASSIRVHYGYTF	few	TRBV7-7	NA	TRBJ1-2
TGTGCCAGCGCCCTACAGGGGAGCTATGGCTACACCTTC	CASALQGSYGYTF	NA	TRBV28	TRBD1	TRBJ1-2
TGTGCCAGCAGTTACAGTGCGGCTAATGAAAAACTGTTTTTT	CASSYSAANEKLFF	NA	TRBV6-5	NA	TRBJ1-4
TGTGCCAGCAGTCCCTCGGGACAGGGAGACTACGAGCAGTACTTC	CASSPSGQGDYEQYF	NA	TRBV6-4	TRBD1	TRBJ2-7
TGTGCCAGCAGTTTATGGGGGCCTACCGAAGCTTTCTTT	CASSLWGPTEAFF	NA	TRBV28	NA	TRBJ1-1
TGTGCCAGCAGCTGGGGGACAGGTACCTACGAGCAGTACTTC	CASSWGTGTYEQYF	NA	TRBV7-9	TRBD1	TRBJ2-7
TGTGCCAGCAGCTACAGGGGGCTCAATGAGCAGTTCTTC	CASSYRGLNEQFF	NA	TRBV13	TRBD1	TRBJ2-1
TGTGCCAGCGCTTCCTCCGCGGCTTCACCCCTCCACTTT	CASASSAASPLHF	few	TRBV11-3	NA	TRBJ1-6
TGTGCCAGCTCCTCAGGGTTGGGGTATGGCTACACCTTC	CASSSGLGYGYTF	NA	TRBV6-5	NA	TRBJ1-2
TGTGCCAGCAGCCTGACACGAGCCTATGGCTACACCTTC	CASSLTRAYGYTF	once	TRBV7-9	NA	TRBJ1-2
TGTGCCAGCAGCTTAGAAGGACAGGGGGCTGCTGAAGCTTTCTTT	CASSLEGQGAAEAFF	NA	TRBV7-8	TRBD1	TRBJ1-1
TGTGCCAGTACCACCATGCGCCGGGACAGGGCTGGAAGCAATCAGCCCCAGCATTTT	CASTTMRRDRAGSNQPQHF	NA	TRBV19	TRBD1	TRBJ1-5
TGCGCCAGCAGCCGTTCGGCTAGCGGGGGGGCCACAGATACGCAGTATTTT	CASSRSASGGATDTQYF	NA	TRBV5-1	TRBD2	TRBJ2-3
TGTGCCAGCTGCAGCTTAAAGATCAACAGGGGGCGGGAGACCCAGTACTTC	CASCSLKINRGRETQYF	NA	TRBV5-6	TRBD1	TRBJ2-5
TGTGCCAGCAGCCGGACAGCCACTGAAGCTTTCTTT	CASSRTATEAFF	NA	TRBV28	NA	TRBJ1-1
TGCGCCAGCAGCCCCTGGACTAGCGGGAGATTAAGGAAGTGGGAGCAGTTCTTC	CASSPWTSGRLRKWEQFF	NA	TRBV5-1	TRBD2	TRBJ2-1
TGTGCCAGCAGCCAAAGCCTAGCGGGGACTCCCTCCTACAATGAGCAGTTCTTC	CASSQSLAGTPSYNEQFF	few	TRBV14	TRBD2	TRBJ2-1
TGTGCCAGCAGCCCGACTAGCGGGGGCCAAGAGACCCAGTACTTC	CASSPTSGGQETQYF	NA	TRBV5-4	TRBD2	TRBJ2-5
TGTGCCAGTGGCCGGGACATTCATTCACCCCTCCACTTT	CASGRDIHSPLHF	few	TRBV6-5	NA	TRBJ1-6
TGCGCCAGCAGCCAGTCTCATGGGGGACAGGGGCCTTACACTGAAGCTTTCTTT	CASSQSHGGQGPYTEAFF	NA	TRBV4-1	TRBD1	TRBJ1-1
TGTGCCAGCTCACCAGAGGAATCCGGAAACACCATATATTTT	CASSPEESGNTIYF	NA	TRBV18	NA	TRBJ1-3
TGTGCCAGCAGCGTAGCTAGGGGGGGACAGGATAGCAATCAGCCCCAGCATTTT	CASSVARGGQDSNQPQHF	NA	TRBV9	TRBD1	TRBJ1-5
TGTGCCAGCAGTTATAGTCGAATTACTGAAGCTTTCTTT	CASSYSRITEAFF	NA	TRBV6-5	NA	TRBJ1-1
TGTGCCTGGAGTCCGACTAATGAGCAGTTCTTC	CAWSPTNEQFF	once	TRBV30	NA	TRBJ2-1
TGTGCCGGCAGCTTAGGTACCTACGAGCAGTACTTC	CAGSLGTYEQYF	NA	TRBV7-2	NA	TRBJ2-7
TGTGCCATCAGTGAGTACCAACCTGGGACATTGTCCTACGAGCAGTACTTC	CAISEYQPGTLSYEQYF	NA	TRBV10-3	NA	TRBJ2-7
TGTGCCAGCTCACCACGCCCGGGACAGGGGGCGAAGGGAGGACGGAATCAGCCCCAGCATTTT	CASSPRPGQGAKGGRNQPQHF	NA	TRBV18	TRBD1	TRBJ1-5
TGCGCCAGCAGCCAAGCTAGGGGTAGCGGATCCTACGAGCAGTACTTC	CASSQARGSGSYEQYF	NA	TRBV4-1	NA	TRBJ2-7
TGTGCCAGCATGTTACAGGACACTGAAGCTTTCTTT	CASMLQDTEAFF	few	TRBV6-1	NA	TRBJ1-1
TGTGCCAGCACGGACAGGGGGATCTATGGCTACACCTTC	CASTDRGIYGYTF	NA	TRBV28	TRBD1	TRBJ1-2
TGTGCCAGCAGCGTTCAGGGACTAGCGGGAGGAGGGACCGGGGAGCTGTTTTTT	CASSVQGLAGGGTGELFF	NA	TRBV9	TRBD2	TRBJ2-2
TGTGCCAGCAGTCCCGGGGGACTAGCGGGGGTTGATAGAAAGACCCAGTACTTC	CASSPGGLAGVDRKTQYF	NA	TRBV27	TRBD2	TRBJ2-5
TGTGCCAGCAGTTTCGCGGACACTACCTACGAGCAGTACTTC	CASSFADTTYEQYF	NA	TRBV27	NA	TRBJ2-7
TGTGCCAGTAGTATACGTGAAAAACTGTTTTTT	CASSIREKLFF	NA	TRBV19	NA	TRBJ1-4
TGTGCCAGCAGTGGGGCCGGACAGGTCTCCTACAATGAGCAGTTCTTC	CASSGAGQVSYNEQFF	NA	TRBV27	TRBD1	TRBJ2-1
TGTGCCTGGAGTAGGGGTAACACCGGGGAGCTGTTTTTT	CAWSRGNTGELFF	NA	TRBV30	NA	TRBJ2-2
TGTGCCAGCAGCCCGGGGGGACCGAGCTCTGGAAACACCATATATTTT	CASSPGGPSSGNTIYF	NA	TRBV28	NA	TRBJ1-3
TGTGCCAGCAGCCCCCGGACAGGGCGAGGGACACCCCTCCACTTT	CASSPRTGRGTPLHF	NA	TRBV5-4	TRBD1	TRBJ1-6